This T cell receptor (beta chain) originates from a study of control samples from healthy donors and cancer patients. Germline values: CDR1 SGHRS, CDR2 YFSETQ. V lost 3 bases and J lost 3, with 13 bases in between. This CDR3 has 14 amino acids. Here immunoSEQ multiplex PCR was the method, and the copy in TCRdb shows in-frame clones only, minus some. The profile shows roughly 55,000 clones, approximately 86% of them singletons. The origin of this receptor is a man aged 50 to 60 in good health. The chain joins TRBV5-1 to TRBJ2-7; weak D call: TRBD2 (5 bases). Sequenced sample: blood. CDR3 in amino acids: CASSSAGGYYEQYF. As DNA, the CDR3 is TGCGCCAGCAGCTCCGCGGGCGGGTACTACGAGCAGTACTTC.